This TCR beta chain was recorded in a study of blood T cells in healthy people across ages. Study-level results: Unknown donor CMV status possibly confounded expanded clonotype changes.

With a J-beta primer mix and a sample-barcoded 5' primer, a second PCR ran roughly 6 to 11 cycles. Through a template-switch adaptor with 12 random nucleotides, each cDNA molecule received a tag. One entry per CDR3 protein results from TCRdb running MiXCR on the 5' RACE reads. The data show hundreds of thousands of distinct CDR3 sequences, with roughly 53% seen just once and over 30% held by the top ten. In the case of this clonotype: Its antigen is currently unknown.

Sequenced material: blood. The origin of this receptor is a man in his fifties or sixties in good health.

CDR3 sequence (DNA): TGTGCCACCGTAGGACAGTCCACAGATACGCAGTATTTT. Translating it yields CATVGQSTDTQYF. The chain recombines TRBV10-3 with TRBJ2-3; D is perhaps TRBD1 (6 bases). With 10 bases removed from V and 2 bases from J, the gap between germline ends came to 13 bases. The CDR3 is 13 residues long. Germline lookup yields CDR1 ENHRY and CDR2 SYGVKD.